In this sample, the clone carrying this T cell receptor beta chain turned up a few times. Its antigen is not known. Collection occurred without any documented infections or immune events in donors. This entry belongs to a study of identifying expanded T cells in peripheral blood. The repertoire was sequenced with immunoSEQ multiplex PCR; TCRdb's copy has only in-frame clones and lacks some. The sample records about 110,000 clones, about 88% being singletons. General study results and limits: Over two and four weeks, about 16.4 and 19 clones changed, versus approximately 1.2 between replicates. Approximately 2-week clone count variance significantly increased as total template count grew.

Material for sequencing was blood. This clonotype originated in a person aged 18-70 years in good health.

CDR3 sequence: CASSLRRDTSNQPQHF. The CDR3 nucleotides read TGTGCCAGCAGCTTAAGGCGGGACACTAGCAATCAGCCCCAGCATTTT. The rearrangement joins TRBV7-8 to TRBJ1-5, with a possible D match to TRBD1 (6 bases). The ends were cut back, 2 bases at V and 0 bases at J, with 11 bases in the middle. Looked up from germline, CDR1 is SGHVS and CDR2 is FQNEAQ. The CDR3 contains 16 residues.